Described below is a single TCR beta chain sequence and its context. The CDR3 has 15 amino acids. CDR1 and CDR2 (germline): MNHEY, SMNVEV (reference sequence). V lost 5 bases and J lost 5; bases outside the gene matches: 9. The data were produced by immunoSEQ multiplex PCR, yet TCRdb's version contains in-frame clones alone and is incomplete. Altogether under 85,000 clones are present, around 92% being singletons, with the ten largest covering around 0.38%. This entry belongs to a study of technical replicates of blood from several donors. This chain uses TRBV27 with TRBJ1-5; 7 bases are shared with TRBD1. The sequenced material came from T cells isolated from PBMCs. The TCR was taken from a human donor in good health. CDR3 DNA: TGTGCCAGCAGTCAAAAATGGGACAGTTATCAGCCCCAGCATTTT. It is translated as CASSQKWDSYQPQHF.